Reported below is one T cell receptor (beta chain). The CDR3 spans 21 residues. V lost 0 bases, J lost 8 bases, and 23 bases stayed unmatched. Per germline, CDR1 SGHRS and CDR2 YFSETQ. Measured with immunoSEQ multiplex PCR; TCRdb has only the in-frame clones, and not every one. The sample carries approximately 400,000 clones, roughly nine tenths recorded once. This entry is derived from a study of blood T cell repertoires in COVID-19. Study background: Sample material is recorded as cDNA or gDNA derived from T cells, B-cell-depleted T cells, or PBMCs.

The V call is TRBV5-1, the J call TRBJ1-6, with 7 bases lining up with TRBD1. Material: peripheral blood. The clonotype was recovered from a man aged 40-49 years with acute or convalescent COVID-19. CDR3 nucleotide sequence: TGCGCCAGCAGCTTGGGTCGGTTTTCGGTTAAGGGGGCTGGAGGGGATTCACCCCTCCACTTT. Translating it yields CASSLGRFSVKGAGGDSPLHF.